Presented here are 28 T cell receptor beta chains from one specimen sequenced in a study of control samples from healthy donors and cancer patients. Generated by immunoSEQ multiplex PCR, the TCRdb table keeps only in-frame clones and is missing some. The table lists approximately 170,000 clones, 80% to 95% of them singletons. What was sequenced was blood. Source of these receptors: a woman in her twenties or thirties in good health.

CDR3: CASSSQLSTDSINQPQHF. The CDR3 bases are TGTGCCAGCAGTTCACAACTCTCGACAGACAGCATCAATCAGCCCCAGCATTTT. J is TRBJ1-5 and V is TRBV28; possible D gene TRBD1, 5 bases. This CDR3 spans 18 amino acids. V shed 4 bases and J shed 3 bases, with 22 bases lying between them. Germline lookup yields CDR1 MDHEN and CDR2 SYDVKM. The full variable domain, completed using reference TRBV28 and TRBJ1-5, is DVKVTQSSRYLVKRTGEKVFLECVQDMDHENMFWYRQDPGLGLRLIYFSYDVKMKEKGDIPEGYSVSREKKERFSLILESASTNQTSMYLCASSSQLSTDSINQPQHFGDGTRLSIL.

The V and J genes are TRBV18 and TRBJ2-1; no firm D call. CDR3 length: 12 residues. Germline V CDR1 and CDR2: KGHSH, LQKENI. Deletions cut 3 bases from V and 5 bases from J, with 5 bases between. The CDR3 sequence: CASSPSHNEQFF. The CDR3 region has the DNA TGTGCCAGCTCACCCTCGCACAATGAGCAGTTCTTC.

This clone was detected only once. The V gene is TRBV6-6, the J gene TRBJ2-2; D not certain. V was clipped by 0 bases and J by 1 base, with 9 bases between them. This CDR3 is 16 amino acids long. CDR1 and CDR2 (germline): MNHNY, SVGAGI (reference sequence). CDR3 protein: CASSYSVRLNTGELFF. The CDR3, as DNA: TGTGCCAGCAGTTACTCGGTCAGATTGAACACCGGGGAGCTGTTTTTT.

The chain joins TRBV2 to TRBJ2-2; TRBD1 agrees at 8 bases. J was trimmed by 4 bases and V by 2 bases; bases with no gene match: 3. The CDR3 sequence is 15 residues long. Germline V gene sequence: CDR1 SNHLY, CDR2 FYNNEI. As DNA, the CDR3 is TGTGCCAGCAGTGAACAGGGGGCGATCACCGGGGAGCTGTTTTTT. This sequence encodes CASSEQGAITGELFF.

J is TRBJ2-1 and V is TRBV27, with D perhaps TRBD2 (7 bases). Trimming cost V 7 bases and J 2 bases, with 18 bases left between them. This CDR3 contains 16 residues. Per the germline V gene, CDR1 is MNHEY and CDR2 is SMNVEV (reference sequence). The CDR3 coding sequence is TGTGCCAGCACCCCTTGGGGAGGGGGGGCCTACAATGAGCAGTTCTTC. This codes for CASTPWGGGAYNEQFF.

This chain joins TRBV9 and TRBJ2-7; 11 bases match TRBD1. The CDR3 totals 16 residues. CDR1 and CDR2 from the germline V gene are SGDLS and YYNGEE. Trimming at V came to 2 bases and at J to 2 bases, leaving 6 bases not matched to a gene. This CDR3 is CASSVGQGAIAYEQYF. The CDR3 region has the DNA TGTGCCAGCAGCGTTGGACAGGGGGCTATAGCCTACGAGCAGTACTTC.

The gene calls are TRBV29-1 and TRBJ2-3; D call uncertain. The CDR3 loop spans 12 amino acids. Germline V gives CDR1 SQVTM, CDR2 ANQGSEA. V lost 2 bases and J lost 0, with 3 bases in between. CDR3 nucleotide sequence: TGCAGCGTTGAATTCAGCACAGATACGCAGTATTTT. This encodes CSVEFSTDTQYF.

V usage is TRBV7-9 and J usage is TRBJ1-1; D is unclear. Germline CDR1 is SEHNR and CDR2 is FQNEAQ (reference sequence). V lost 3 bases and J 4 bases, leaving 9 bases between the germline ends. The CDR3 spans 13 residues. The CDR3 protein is CASSFTTSTEAFF. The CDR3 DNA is TGTGCCAGCAGCTTTACCACTAGCACTGAAGCTTTCTTT.

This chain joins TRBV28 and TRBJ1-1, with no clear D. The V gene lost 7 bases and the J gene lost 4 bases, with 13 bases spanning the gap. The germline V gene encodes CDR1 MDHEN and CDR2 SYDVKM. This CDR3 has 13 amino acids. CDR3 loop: CASKGYVGTEAFF. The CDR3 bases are TGTGCCAGCAAGGGTTATGTGGGCACTGAAGCTTTCTTT.

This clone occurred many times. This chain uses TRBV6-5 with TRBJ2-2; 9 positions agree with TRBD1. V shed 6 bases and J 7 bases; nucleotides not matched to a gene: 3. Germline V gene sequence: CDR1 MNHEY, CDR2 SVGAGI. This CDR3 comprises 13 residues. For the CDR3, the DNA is TGTGCCAGCAGGACAGGGGGGGTCGGGGAGCTGTTTTTT. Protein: CASRTGGVGELFF.

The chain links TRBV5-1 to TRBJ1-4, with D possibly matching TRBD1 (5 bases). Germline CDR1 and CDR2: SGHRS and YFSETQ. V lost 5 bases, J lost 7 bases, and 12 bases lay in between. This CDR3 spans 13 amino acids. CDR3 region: CASSDGGVEKLFF. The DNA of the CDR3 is TGCGCCAGCAGTGATGGGGGGGTTGAAAAACTGTTTTTT.

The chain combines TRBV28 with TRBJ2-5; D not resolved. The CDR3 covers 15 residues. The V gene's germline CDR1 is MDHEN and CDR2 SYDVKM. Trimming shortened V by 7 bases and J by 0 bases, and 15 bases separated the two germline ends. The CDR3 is CASTLARTYQETQYF. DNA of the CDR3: TGTGCCAGCACCCTTGCGAGGACCTACCAAGAGACCCAGTACTTC.

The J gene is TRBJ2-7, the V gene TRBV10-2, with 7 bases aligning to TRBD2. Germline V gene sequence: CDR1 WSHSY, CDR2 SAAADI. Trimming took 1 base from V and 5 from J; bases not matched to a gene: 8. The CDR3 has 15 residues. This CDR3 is CASSEFGGRDNEQYF. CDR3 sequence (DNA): TGCGCCAGCAGTGAGTTTGGCGGGAGAGACAACGAGCAGTACTTC.

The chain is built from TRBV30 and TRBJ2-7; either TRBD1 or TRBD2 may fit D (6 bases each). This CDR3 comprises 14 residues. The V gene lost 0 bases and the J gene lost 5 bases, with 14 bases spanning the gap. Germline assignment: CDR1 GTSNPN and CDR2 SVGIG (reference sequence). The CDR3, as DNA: TGTGCCTGGAGTGTACGACGGGGGCACCACGAGCAGTACTTC. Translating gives CAWSVRRGHHEQYF.

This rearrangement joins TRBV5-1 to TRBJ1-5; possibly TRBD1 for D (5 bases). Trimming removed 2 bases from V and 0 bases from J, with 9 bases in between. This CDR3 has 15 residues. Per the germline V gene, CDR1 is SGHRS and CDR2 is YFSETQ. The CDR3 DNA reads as TGCGCCAGCAGCTTAGGGGATTATAGCAATCAGCCCCAGCATTTT. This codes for CASSLGDYSNQPQHF. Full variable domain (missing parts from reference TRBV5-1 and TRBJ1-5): KAGVTQTPRYLIKTRGQQVTLSCSPISGHRSVSWYQQTPGQGLQFLFEYFSETQRNKGNFPGRFSGRQFSNSRSEMNVSTLELGDSALYLCASSLGDYSNQPQHFGDGTRLSIL.

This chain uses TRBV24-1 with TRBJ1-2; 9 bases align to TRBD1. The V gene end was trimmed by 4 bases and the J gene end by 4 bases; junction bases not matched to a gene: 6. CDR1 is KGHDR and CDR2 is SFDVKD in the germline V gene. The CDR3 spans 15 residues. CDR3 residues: CATSDPGQGGYGYTF. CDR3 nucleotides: TGTGCCACCAGTGACCCGGGACAGGGTGGCTATGGCTACACCTTC.

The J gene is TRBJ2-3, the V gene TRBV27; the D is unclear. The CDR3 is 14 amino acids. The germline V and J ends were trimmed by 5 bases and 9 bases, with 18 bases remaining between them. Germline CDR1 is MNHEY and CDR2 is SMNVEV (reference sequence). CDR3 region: CASSRTPGSGTQYF. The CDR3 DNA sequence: TGTGCCAGCAGTCGTACCCCCGGGTCCGGCACGCAGTATTTT.

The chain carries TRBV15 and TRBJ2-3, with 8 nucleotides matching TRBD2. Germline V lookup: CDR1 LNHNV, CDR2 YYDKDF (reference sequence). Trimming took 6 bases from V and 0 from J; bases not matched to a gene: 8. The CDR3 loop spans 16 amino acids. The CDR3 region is CATSPGREASTDTQYF. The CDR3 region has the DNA TGTGCCACCAGTCCCGGGAGGGAGGCTAGCACAGATACGCAGTATTTT.

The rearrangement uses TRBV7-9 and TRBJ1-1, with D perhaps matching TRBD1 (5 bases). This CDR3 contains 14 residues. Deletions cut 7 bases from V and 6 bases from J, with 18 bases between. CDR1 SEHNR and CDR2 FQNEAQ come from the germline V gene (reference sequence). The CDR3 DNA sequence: TGTGCCAGCACCCTACTCCAGGGAGGGGCTGAAGCTTTCTTT. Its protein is CASTLLQGGAEAFF.

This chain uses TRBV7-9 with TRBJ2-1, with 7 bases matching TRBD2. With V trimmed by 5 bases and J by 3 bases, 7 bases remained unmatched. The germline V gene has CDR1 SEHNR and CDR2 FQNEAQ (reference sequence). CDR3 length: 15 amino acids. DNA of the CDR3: TGTGCCAGCAGCCATGTCCGGGGGGACTACAATGAGCAGTTCTTC. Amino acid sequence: CASSHVRGDYNEQFF.

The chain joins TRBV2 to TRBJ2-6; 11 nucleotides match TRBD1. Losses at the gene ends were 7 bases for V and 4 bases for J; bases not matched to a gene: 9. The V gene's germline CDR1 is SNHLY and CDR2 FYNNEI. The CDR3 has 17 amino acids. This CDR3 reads CASTAGQGAQGANVLTF. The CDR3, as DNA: TGTGCCAGCACCGCAGGACAGGGGGCGCAGGGGGCCAACGTCCTGACTTTC.

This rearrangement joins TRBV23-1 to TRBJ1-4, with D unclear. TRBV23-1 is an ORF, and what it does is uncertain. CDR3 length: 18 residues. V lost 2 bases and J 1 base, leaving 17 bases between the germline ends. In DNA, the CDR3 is TGCGCCAGCAGTCAAGTGGCAGGAACTACCGGAACTAATGAAAAACTGTTTTTT. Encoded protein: CASSQVAGTTGTNEKLFF.

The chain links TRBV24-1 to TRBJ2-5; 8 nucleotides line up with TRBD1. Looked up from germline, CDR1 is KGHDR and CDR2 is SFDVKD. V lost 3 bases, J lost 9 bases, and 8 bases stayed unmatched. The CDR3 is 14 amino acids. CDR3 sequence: CATSDGRTGKAQYF. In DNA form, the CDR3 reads TGTGCCACCAGTGATGGCCGGACAGGGAAGGCCCAGTACTTC.

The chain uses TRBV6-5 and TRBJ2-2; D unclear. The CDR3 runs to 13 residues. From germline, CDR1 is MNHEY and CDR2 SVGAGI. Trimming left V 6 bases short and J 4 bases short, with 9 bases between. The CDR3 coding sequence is TGTGCCAGCAGCGAGGCGGCCACCGGGGAGCTGTTTTTT. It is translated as CASSEAATGELFF.

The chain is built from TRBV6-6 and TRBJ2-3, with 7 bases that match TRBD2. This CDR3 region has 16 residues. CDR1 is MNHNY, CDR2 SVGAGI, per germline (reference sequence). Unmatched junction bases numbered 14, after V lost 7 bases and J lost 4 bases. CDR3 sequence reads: CASTKERDGVPDTQYF. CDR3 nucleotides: TGTGCCAGCACCAAAGAGCGGGATGGCGTGCCAGATACGCAGTATTTT.

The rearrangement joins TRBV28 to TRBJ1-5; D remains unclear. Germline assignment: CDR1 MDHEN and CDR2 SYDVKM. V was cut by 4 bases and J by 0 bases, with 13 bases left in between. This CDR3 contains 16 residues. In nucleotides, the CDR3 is TGTGCCAGCAGTTCCAGCGCAGTCTATAGCAATCAGCCCCAGCATTTT. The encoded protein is CASSSSAVYSNQPQHF.

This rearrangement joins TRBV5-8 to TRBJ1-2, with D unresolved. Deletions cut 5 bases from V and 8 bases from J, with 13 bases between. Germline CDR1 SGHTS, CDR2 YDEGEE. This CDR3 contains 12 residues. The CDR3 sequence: CASSFTGSGYTF. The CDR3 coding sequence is TGTGCCAGCAGTTTTACGGGTTCGGGCTACACCTTC. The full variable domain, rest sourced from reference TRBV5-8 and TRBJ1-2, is EAGVTQSPTHLIKTRGQQATLRCSPISGHTSVYWYQQALGLGLQFLLWYDEGEERNRGNFPPRFSGRQFPNYSSELNVNALELEDSALYLCASSFTGSGYTFGSGTRLTVV.

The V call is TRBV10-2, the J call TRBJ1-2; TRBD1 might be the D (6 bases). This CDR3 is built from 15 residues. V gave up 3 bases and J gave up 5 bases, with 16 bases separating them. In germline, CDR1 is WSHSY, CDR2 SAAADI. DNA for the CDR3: TGCGCCAGCAGTGAAGAAGGGGGGTTTGGGTATGGCTACACCTTC. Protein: CASSEEGGFGYGYTF.